A single sample is the source of the 18 T cell receptor beta chains below, sequenced in a study of T cells of healthy individuals. One entry per CDR3 protein, called by TCRdb with MiXCR from the 5' RACE reads. Of around 98,000 distinct CDR3 sequences in the sample, approximately 15% are singletons; the top ten hold under 7.5%. The source is a human donor in good health.

This clonotype was seen ten or more times. This chain uses TRBV29-1 with TRBJ2-3, with 7 bases aligning to TRBD2. CDR1 and CDR2 from the germline V gene are SQVTM and ANQGSEA. There are 15 residues in the CDR3. V gave up 6 bases and J gave up 1 base; unmatched junction bases: 10. CDR3 residues: CSVLTGGGGTDTQYF. The CDR3 DNA reads TGCAGCGTCCTCACCGGTGGGGGGGGCACAGATACGCAGTATTTT.

Ten or more counts support this clonotype. The chain uses TRBV20-1 and TRBJ1-6; a weak D match, TRBD1 (5 bases). CDR1 DFQATT and CDR2 SNEGSKA come from the germline V gene (reference sequence). The ends were cut back, 0 bases at V and 9 bases at J, with 21 bases in the middle. The CDR3 loop spans 17 amino acids. CDR3: CSARDRRASGPSSPLHF. The DNA for the CDR3 is TGCAGTGCTAGAGATCGGAGGGCATCGGGGCCTAGTTCACCCCTCCACTTT.

This clonotype was counted only a few times. CDR3 protein: CASSPRGPRTDTQYF. The DNA for the CDR3 is TGTGCCAGCAGCCCTCGGGGGCCGCGCACAGATACGCAGTATTTT. The chain combines TRBV7-9 with TRBJ2-3; either TRBD1 or TRBD2 may supply D (6 bases each). There are 15 residues in the CDR3. V gave up 5 bases and J gave up 1 base, with 13 bases separating them. Germline values: CDR1 SEHNR, CDR2 FQNEAQ (reference sequence).

This clonotype was seen more than once but under ten times. V gene TRBV20-1 combines with J gene TRBJ2-3; D remains ambiguous. Looked up from germline, CDR1 is DFQATT and CDR2 is SNEGSKA (reference sequence). The CDR3 is 12 residues long. Trimming shortened V by 4 bases and J by 0 bases, and 5 bases separated the two germline ends. The CDR3 DNA sequence: TGCAGTGCTACCCCCAGCACAGATACGCAGTATTTT. It specifies CSATPSTDTQYF.

A few counts support this clonotype. It is likely a read error, because the conserved phenylalanine at the end of the CDR3 is missing. V usage is TRBV7-9 and J usage is TRBJ1-3; D is uncertain. This CDR3 has 15 amino acids. Germline-derived CDR1 and CDR2 are SEHNR and FQNEAQ (reference sequence). With 7 bases removed from V and 1 base from J, the gap between germline ends came to 14 bases. In DNA, the CDR3 is TGTGCCAGCACCCCGACGGGAACTTCTGGAAACACCATATATTCT. Its protein is CASTPTGTSGNTIYS.

This clonotype was found many times. The rearrangement links TRBV27 to TRBJ1-1; D gene unclear. Trimming took 8 bases from V and 4 from J, leaving 8 bases between them. Germline V lookup: CDR1 MNHEY, CDR2 SMNVEV (reference sequence). The CDR3 runs to 11 residues. The CDR3 region is CASGRGTEAFF. Written as DNA, the CDR3 is TGTGCCAGCGGTCGGGGCACTGAAGCTTTCTTT.

The CDR3 DNA follows: TGTGCCAGCAGCTTACCGGCGGGTAATATCACCGGGGAGCTGTTTTTT. Its protein product is CASSLPAGNITGELFF. The chain has TRBV7-9 and TRBJ2-2; D possibly corresponds to TRBD2 (5 bases). Per germline, CDR1 SEHNR and CDR2 FQNEAQ (reference sequence). Trimming took 2 bases from V and 4 from J, leaving 14 bases between them. The CDR3 is made up of 16 amino acids.

The chain combines TRBV14 with TRBJ2-1, with 12 bases matching TRBD2. CDR3 length: 15 residues. Trimming at V came to 4 bases and at J to 4 bases, leaving 2 bases not matched to a gene. Per germline, CDR1 SGHDN and CDR2 FVKESK. As DNA, the CDR3 is TGTGCCAGCAGCCGCGGGACTAGCGGGTACAATGAGCAGTTCTTC. It is translated as CASSRGTSGYNEQFF.

The chain combines TRBV7-2 with TRBJ1-1, with 7 positions matching TRBD1. The CDR3 extends over 14 amino acids. Germline loops: CDR1 SGHTA, CDR2 FQGNSA. J was trimmed by 5 bases and V by 1 base; bases with no gene match: 4. The CDR3 DNA reads as TGTGCCAGCAGCTTAGGCAGGGGGGGAACTGAAGCTTTCTTT. It yields the protein CASSLGRGGTEAFF.

This clonotype was recorded a few times. J is TRBJ2-1 and V is TRBV2; D gene uncertain. This CDR3 is built from 14 residues. Trimming shortened V by 4 bases and J by 0 bases, and 7 bases separated the two germline ends. Germline CDR1 SNHLY, CDR2 FYNNEI. In DNA form, the CDR3 reads TGTGCCAGCAGTGCCAGGAGCTCCTACAATGAGCAGTTCTTC. Translating it yields CASSARSSYNEQFF.

This clonotype occurred a few times. The chain's CDR3 is CASSYSSGVGYFYEQYF. CDR3 in DNA: TGTGCCAGCAGCTACTCGTCTGGTGTGGGGTATTTCTACGAGCAGTACTTC. The chain has TRBV14 and TRBJ2-7; D is ambiguous. Germline V gene sequence: CDR1 SGHDN, CDR2 FVKESK. V was clipped by 5 bases and J by 3 bases, with 23 bases between them. CDR3 length: 17 residues.

This clonotype showed up just once. The DNA of the CDR3 is TGCGCCAGCAGTTCGGGCTTACTAGAGACCCAGTACTTC. Amino acid sequence: CASSSGLLETQYF. V usage is TRBV4-3 and J usage is TRBJ2-5; no clear D gene. In germline, CDR1 is LGHNA, CDR2 YSLEER. The CDR3 covers 13 residues. Between the trimmed V and J ends, which lost 6 bases and 4 bases, there was a span of 12 bases.

The rearrangement joins TRBV15 to TRBJ2-7, with 13 bases matching TRBD2. CDR1 LNHNV and CDR2 YYDKDF come from the germline V gene (reference sequence). The CDR3 length is 18 residues. The ends lost 0 bases at V and 1 base at J; junction bases unmatched: 6. The CDR3 nucleotides are TGTGCCACCAGCAGAGACCCCGGACTAGCGGGGGATTCCTACGAGCAGTACTTC. Protein: CATSRDPGLAGDSYEQYF.

The count of this clonotype is one. This chain joins TRBV24-1 and TRBJ2-1; D call uncertain. The germline V and J ends were trimmed by 0 bases and 6 bases, with 14 bases remaining between them. Germline-derived CDR1 and CDR2 are KGHDR and SFDVKD. The CDR3 contains 16 residues. The CDR3 protein is CATSDLGLWSGNEQFF. The CDR3 DNA follows: TGTGCCACCAGTGATTTGGGGCTTTGGTCGGGCAATGAGCAGTTCTTC.

This clonotype was observed a few times. This chain uses TRBV15 with TRBJ2-5; D ambiguous. The length of the CDR3 is 13 residues. The germline gives CDR1 LNHNV, CDR2 YYDKDF (reference sequence). Trimming took 0 bases from V and 4 from J, leaving 6 bases between them. The CDR3 sequence: CATSRDMGETQYF. CDR3 DNA sequence: TGTGCCACCAGCAGAGATATGGGAGAGACCCAGTACTTC.

This clonotype has more than one count but fewer than ten. CDR3 region: CASSPKPLKSYNEQFF. In DNA form, the CDR3 reads TGTGCCAGCTCACCGAAACCTCTAAAGTCCTACAATGAGCAGTTCTTC. The chain is built from TRBV18 and TRBJ2-1, with D unclear. Germline CDR1 and CDR2: KGHSH and LQKENI. The V gene lost 3 bases and the J gene lost 1 base, with 13 bases spanning the gap. This CDR3 spans 16 amino acids.

This clonotype appeared many times. The gene calls are TRBV2 and TRBJ1-2; D remains ambiguous. V was trimmed by 6 bases and J by 0 bases, leaving 8 bases between them. The V gene's germline CDR1 is SNHLY and CDR2 FYNNEI. The CDR3 is made up of 13 amino acids. CDR3 in amino acids: CASRLQTNYGYTF. CDR3 DNA: TGTGCCAGCAGGTTACAGACTAACTATGGCTACACCTTC.

The CDR3 sequence: CSASPTKNTEAFF. In DNA, the CDR3 is TGCAGTGCTAGCCCTACAAAGAACACTGAAGCTTTCTTT. The genes are TRBV20-1 and TRBJ1-1; no firm D call. The CDR3 is made up of 13 amino acids. CDR1 is DFQATT and CDR2 is SNEGSKA in the germline V gene (reference sequence). V was pared by 3 bases and J by 1 base, with 9 bases between.